The source of this T cell receptor (beta chain) is a study of blood T cell repertoires in COVID-19. Study in general: The study drew acute and convalescent COVID-19 samples from the United States, Italy and Spain. In each case, the material was cDNA or gDNA derived from T cells, B-cell-depleted T cells, or PBMCs.

This CDR3 contains 12 residues. V was shortened by 1 base and J by 10 bases, with 10 bases between the two germline ends. In the original analysis: Estimation of nucleated cell counts was performed using reference gene primer amplification. TCRdb's table, derived via immunoSEQ multiplex PCR, lists solely in-frame clones and lacks some. V and J calls and clone size are given by that table; D and trimming were obtained from the DNA. The table includes some 30,000 clones, 65% to 90% detected once. Material for sequencing was peripheral blood. The source is a human donor in a cohort sampled during active COVID-19. The chain uses TRBV6-7 and TRBJ1-1, with a possible D match to TRBD1 (6 bases). TRBV6-7 is classed as an ORF, of uncertain function. The CDR3 DNA follows: TGTGCCAGCAGTTACTTGGGGGCGAGAGCTTTCTTT. Amino acids: CASSYLGARAFF.